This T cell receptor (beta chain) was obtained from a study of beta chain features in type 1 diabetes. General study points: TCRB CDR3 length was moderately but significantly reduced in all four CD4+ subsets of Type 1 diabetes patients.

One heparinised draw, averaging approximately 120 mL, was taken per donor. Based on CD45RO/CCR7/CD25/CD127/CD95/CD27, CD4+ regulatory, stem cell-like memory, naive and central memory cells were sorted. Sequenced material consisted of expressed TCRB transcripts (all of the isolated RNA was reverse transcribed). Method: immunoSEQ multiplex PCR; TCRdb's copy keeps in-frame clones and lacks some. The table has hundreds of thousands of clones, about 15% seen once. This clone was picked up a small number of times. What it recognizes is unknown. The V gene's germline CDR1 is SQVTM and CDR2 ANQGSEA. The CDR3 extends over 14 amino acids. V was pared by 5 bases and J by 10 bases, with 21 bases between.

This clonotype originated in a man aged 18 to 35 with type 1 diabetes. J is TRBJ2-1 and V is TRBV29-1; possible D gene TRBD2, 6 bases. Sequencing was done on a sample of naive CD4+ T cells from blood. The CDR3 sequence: CSVSRGTESREQFF. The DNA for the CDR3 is TGCAGCGTTAGCCGCGGGACCGAGTCTCGGGAGCAGTTCTTC.